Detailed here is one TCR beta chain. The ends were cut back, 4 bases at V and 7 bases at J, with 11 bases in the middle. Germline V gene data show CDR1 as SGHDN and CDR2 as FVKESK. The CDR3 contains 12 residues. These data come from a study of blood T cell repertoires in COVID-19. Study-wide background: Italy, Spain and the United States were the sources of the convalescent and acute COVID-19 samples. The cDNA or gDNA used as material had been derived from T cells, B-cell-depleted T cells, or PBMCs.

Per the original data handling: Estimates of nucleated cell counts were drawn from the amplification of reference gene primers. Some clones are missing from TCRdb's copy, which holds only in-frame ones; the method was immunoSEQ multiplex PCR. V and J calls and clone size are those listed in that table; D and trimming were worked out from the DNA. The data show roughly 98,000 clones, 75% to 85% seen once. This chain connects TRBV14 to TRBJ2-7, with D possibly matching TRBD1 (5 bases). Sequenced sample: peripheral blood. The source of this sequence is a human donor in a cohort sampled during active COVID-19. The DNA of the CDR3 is TGTGCCAGCAGCCTTTTCAGGGCGGAGCAGTACTTC. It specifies CASSLFRAEQYF.